The present entry profiles one T cell receptor (beta chain) with its context. The antigen remains unidentified. Until they underwent thyroid surgery, no patient had received any treatment. These data belong to a study of metastatic and nonmetastatic thyroid tumors. As for the study in general: From malignant and benign thyroid patients, repertoires in blood and in tumor or nodule tissue were compared. Points from the study as a whole: According to reports, the diversity of TCR beta was significantly higher in malignant thyroid tumors than in benign nodules, and this held in both blood and tumor samples.

CDR3 length: 16 amino acids. V was trimmed by 7 bases and J by 4 bases, leaving 23 bases between them. Germline V gene sequence: CDR1 MNHNS, CDR2 SASEGT. In the authors' methods: Variation in CDR3 across clinicopathological groups served as the basis for constructing a distant-metastasis classifier in papillary thyroid cancer. TCRdb re-analyzed the PCR reads using MiXCR. For this entry, the V and J calls and clone size follow TCRdb and not the study's own pipeline. There are tens of thousands of clones in the sample; roughly 13% occur only once, and approximately 10% lies in the top ten. The sequencing sample was made of blood. The source of this sequence is a female donor with papillary thyroid cancer or a benign thyroid nodule (not recorded which). Some clones in this sample may be carry-over from other donors' samples. V gene TRBV6-1 combines with J gene TRBJ2-7; D possibly corresponds to TRBD2 (6 bases). In DNA, the CDR3 is TGTGCCAGCATCGGGGCTATCGGGAGTATGGCGTACGAGCAGTACTTC. Protein sequence: CASIGAIGSMAYEQYF.